These 20 T cell receptor beta chains came from one sample sequenced in a study of shared clonotypes between healthy human individuals. Positively selected for CCR7, the CD45RO-negative cells used as naive CD8 cells excluded terminally differentiated effector memory CD45RA+ cells. Sequencing was performed with immunoSEQ multiplex PCR; in TCRdb, only in-frame clones are kept and a portion is missing. Among approximately 810,000 clones listed, nearly 95% were seen once. The sample taken for sequencing was naive CD8+ T cells sorted from blood. All receptors derive from a young man in good health.

This sequence joins TRBV9 and TRBJ2-5; 9 bases match TRBD1. V dropped 0 bases and J dropped 2; count of bases not matched to a gene: 5. CDR3 length: 16 amino acids. The V gene's germline CDR1 is SGDLS and CDR2 YYNGEE. The CDR3 here is CASSVEDRGQQETQYF. CDR3 coding DNA: TGTGCCAGCAGCGTAGAGGACAGGGGCCAACAAGAGACCCAGTACTTC. The variable domain in full, completed from reference TRBV9 and TRBJ2-5, reads DSGVTQTPKHLITATGQRVTLRCSPRSGDLSVYWYQQSLDQGLQFLIQYYNGEERAKGNILERFSAQQFPDLHSELNLSSLELGDSALYFCASSVEDRGQQETQYFGPGTRLLVL.

The V call is TRBV27, the J call TRBJ1-5, with a weak D call TRBD1 (5 bases). Trimming removed 6 bases from V and 3 bases from J, with 9 bases in between. Germline lookup yields CDR1 MNHEY and CDR2 SMNVEV (reference sequence). This CDR3 spans 13 amino acids. The CDR3 nucleotides read TGTGCCAGCAGCCCGGGGACCAATCAGCCCCAGCATTTT. It translates to CASSPGTNQPQHF.

J is TRBJ2-7 and V is TRBV19, with D hard to call. The CDR3 is 12 amino acids. V lost 6 bases and J 2 bases, leaving 8 bases between the germline ends. Germline CDR1 LNHDA, CDR2 SQIVND (reference sequence). The CDR3 region has the DNA TGTGCCAGTAGCCCCGCCCCCTACGAGCAGTACTTC. As protein: CASSPAPYEQYF.

This clone was seen once. The V gene is TRBV2, the J gene TRBJ2-7; D perhaps matches TRBD1 (6 bases). The CDR3 loop spans 13 amino acids. Germline V lookup: CDR1 SNHLY, CDR2 FYNNEI. Trimming took 7 bases from V and 3 from J, leaving 13 bases between them. CDR3 nucleotides: TGTGCCAGCAAGGACAGCTCGAACTACGAGCAGTACTTC. This encodes CASKDSSNYEQYF.

Notes on this clone: Other DNA variants within this sample encode the same CDR3. The V and J genes are TRBV7-9 and TRBJ2-7; D unclear. Germline-derived CDR1 and CDR2 are SEHNR and FQNEAQ (reference sequence). Trimming removed 5 bases at V and 4 bases at J, with 12 bases between. This CDR3 has 13 residues. The DNA for the CDR3 is TGTGCCAGCAGCCTCCGAACATCGTACGAGCAGTACTTC. The encoded protein is CASSLRTSYEQYF.

The J gene is TRBJ1-1, the V gene TRBV29-1, with D maybe TRBD1 (5 bases). Trimming shortened V by 5 bases and J by 1 base, and 11 bases separated the two germline ends. Germline V CDR1 and CDR2: SQVTM, ANQGSEA. CDR3 length: 13 residues. CDR3 region: CSVSRQWNTEAFF. CDR3 bases: TGCAGCGTTTCTAGACAGTGGAACACTGAAGCTTTCTTT.

The rearrangement uses TRBV27 and TRBJ2-7; 7 bases map to TRBD1. Losses at the gene ends were 1 base for V and 4 bases for J; bases not matched to a gene: 13. CDR1 and CDR2 from the germline V gene are MNHEY and SMNVEV (reference sequence). The CDR3 has 17 residues. The CDR3 loop is CASSLLANTGVGYEQYF. Written as DNA, the CDR3 is TGTGCCAGCAGTTTATTGGCAAATACAGGGGTTGGGTACGAGCAGTACTTC.

The rearrangement joins TRBV27 to TRBJ1-5; D perhaps matches TRBD1 (5 bases). Per the germline V gene, CDR1 is MNHEY and CDR2 is SMNVEV (reference sequence). The V end was cut by 6 bases, the J end by 6 bases, with 15 bases between. CDR3 length: 14 amino acids. CDR3 coding DNA: TGTGCCAGCAGCGAGGGAACAGGCGGTCAGCCCCAGCATTTT. Translation gives CASSEGTGGQPQHF.

J is TRBJ2-7 and V is TRBV30; D possibly matches TRBD1 or TRBD2 (5 bases each). Germline-derived CDR1 and CDR2 are GTSNPN and SVGIG (reference sequence). Trimming took off 0 bases at V and 5 bases at J, with 11 bases between the two ends. The CDR3 has 13 residues. Here the CDR3 reads CAWSVVGDDEQYF. CDR3 sequence (DNA): TGTGCCTGGAGTGTAGTCGGGGACGACGAGCAGTACTTC.

This clone was recorded once. This chain uses TRBV2 with TRBJ2-5; D perhaps matches TRBD1 (5 bases). The V end lost 8 bases, the J end lost 5 bases, and 18 bases lay between the germline ends. The CDR3 contains 14 residues. Germline CDR1 is SNHLY and CDR2 is FYNNEI. CDR3 sequence: CASHGRSGYETQYF. Written as DNA, the CDR3 is TGTGCCAGCCACGGCAGGTCAGGGTACGAGACCCAGTACTTC.

The chain joins TRBV5-4 to TRBJ2-1; 9 nucleotides align to TRBD2. V lost 5 bases, J lost 8 bases, and 17 bases stayed unmatched. Germline V gene sequence: CDR1 SGHNT, CDR2 YYREEE (reference sequence). The CDR3 spans 17 residues. The CDR3 nucleotides are TGTGCCAGCAGTGGTAGCGGGAGCCTACAGGAGATCGATGAGCAGTTCTTC. Translated, it gives CASSGSGSLQEIDEQFF. The complete variable domain, with remaining parts taken from reference TRBV5-4 and TRBJ2-1, reads ETGVTQSPTHLIKTRGQQVTLRCSSQSGHNTVSWYQQALGQGPQFIFQYYREEENGRGNFPPRFSGLQFPNYSSELNVNALELDDSALYLCASSGSGSLQEIDEQFFGPGTRLTVL.

This clone was seen only once. The V and J genes are TRBV5-1 and TRBJ2-7; TRBD1 matches 10 bases. Germline V CDR1 and CDR2: SGHRS, YFSETQ. The CDR3 runs to 14 residues. The V and J ends lost 4 bases and 6 bases, in that order; junction bases with no gene match: 7. CDR3 residues: CASSPGQGGREQYF. CDR3 bases: TGCGCCAGCAGCCCCGGACAGGGGGGGCGCGAGCAGTACTTC.

On this clone itself: A read error may produce the germline difference seen at one junction end. The chain employs TRBV19 and TRBJ2-7; D assignment may be TRBD1 or TRBD2 (5 bases each). This CDR3 has 14 amino acids. CDR1 and CDR2 (germline): LNHDA, SQIVND (reference sequence). The DNA of the CDR3 is TGTGCCAGTGGTAATCGGGACGGATCCTACGGGCAGTACTTC. Amino acids: CASGNRDGSYGQYF.

The V call is TRBV4-1, the J call TRBJ2-4; TRBD2 matches 7 bases. CDR3 length: 16 amino acids. Germline V CDR1 and CDR2: MGHRA, YSYEKL. J gave up 7 bases and V 3 bases, and 12 bases lay outside the gene matches. The CDR3 is CASSHWLGEGRNIQYF. The CDR3 DNA follows: TGCGCCAGCAGCCACTGGCTCGGGGAGGGGAGGAACATTCAGTACTTC.

V usage is TRBV6-5 and J usage is TRBJ2-5; D remains unclear. V was clipped by 1 base and J by 4 bases, with 7 bases between them. The CDR3 runs to 13 residues. CDR1 MNHEY and CDR2 SVGAGI come from the germline V gene. CDR3 residues: CASSYYLGETQYF. CDR3 nucleotide sequence: TGTGCCAGCAGTTACTACCTGGGAGAGACCCAGTACTTC.

V gene TRBV4-1 combines with J gene TRBJ1-1; TRBD1 might be the D (5 bases). Trimming took 4 bases from V and 1 from J, leaving 10 bases between them. Germline CDR1 and CDR2: MGHRA and YSYEKL. This CDR3 spans 14 amino acids. The CDR3 loop is CASSLQTGNTEAFF. In DNA, the CDR3 is TGCGCCAGCAGCCTGCAAACAGGGAACACTGAAGCTTTCTTT.

V is TRBV30 and J is TRBJ2-7, with D perhaps TRBD1 or TRBD2 (5 bases each). V gave up 2 bases and J gave up 0 bases, with 8 bases separating them. Germline values: CDR1 GTSNPN, CDR2 SVGIG (reference sequence). The CDR3 length is 13 residues. The CDR3 coding sequence is TGTGCCTGGAGTCTCGGGACCTCCTACGAGCAGTACTTC. It specifies CAWSLGTSYEQYF.

In this sample, this clone turned up once. The chain uses TRBV28 and TRBJ1-5; the D gene is possibly TRBD1 (6 bases). With 8 bases removed from V and 4 bases from J, the gap between germline ends came to 18 bases. The CDR3 extends over 15 amino acids. CDR1 is MDHEN, CDR2 SYDVKM, per germline. The CDR3 nucleotides read TGTGCCAGCCACTTCCACCAGGGGTCTAATCAGCCCCAGCATTTT. Translating it yields CASHFHQGSNQPQHF.

This clone was counted ten times or more. The V call is TRBV7-2, the J call TRBJ2-7; possible D gene TRBD1, 6 bases. Germline CDR1 is SGHTA and CDR2 is FQGNSA. Trimming pared 1 base from V and 6 bases from J, leaving 22 bases between. This CDR3 has 17 residues. The CDR3 region is CASSLGTPTGYGSEQYF. In DNA form, the CDR3 reads TGTGCCAGCAGCTTAGGCACTCCAACAGGGTACGGAAGCGAGCAGTACTTC.

The V and J genes are TRBV7-9 and TRBJ2-7; the match to TRBD2 covers 16 bases. The CDR3 has 18 residues. Germline V gene lookup returns CDR1 SEHNR and CDR2 FQNEAQ (reference sequence). The V and J ends lost 3 bases and 2 bases, in that order; junction bases with no gene match: 7. The CDR3 loop is CASSLGLAGGPPTYEQYF. CDR3 DNA: TGTGCCAGCAGCTTGGGACTAGCGGGAGGGCCGCCCACCTACGAGCAGTACTTC.